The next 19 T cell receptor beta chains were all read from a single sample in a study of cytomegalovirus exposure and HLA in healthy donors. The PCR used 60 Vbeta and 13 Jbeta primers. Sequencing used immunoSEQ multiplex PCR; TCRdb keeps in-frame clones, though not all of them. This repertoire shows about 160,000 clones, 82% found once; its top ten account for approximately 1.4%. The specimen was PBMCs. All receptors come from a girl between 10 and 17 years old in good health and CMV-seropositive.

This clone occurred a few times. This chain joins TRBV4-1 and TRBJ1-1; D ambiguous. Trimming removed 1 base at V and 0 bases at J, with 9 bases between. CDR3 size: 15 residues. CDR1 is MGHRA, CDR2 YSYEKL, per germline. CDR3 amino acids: CASSQGETMNTEAFF. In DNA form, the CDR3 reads TGCGCCAGCAGCCAAGGAGAAACGATGAACACTGAAGCTTTCTTT.

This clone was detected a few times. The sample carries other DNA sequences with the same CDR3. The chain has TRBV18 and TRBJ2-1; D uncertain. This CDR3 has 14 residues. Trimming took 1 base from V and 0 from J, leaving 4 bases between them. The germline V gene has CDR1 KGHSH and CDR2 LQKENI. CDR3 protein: CASSPLSSYNEQFF. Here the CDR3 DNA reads TGTGCCAGCTCACCACTCAGCTCCTACAATGAGCAGTTCTTC. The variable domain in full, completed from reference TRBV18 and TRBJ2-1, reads NAGVMQNPRHLVRRRGQEARLRCSPMKGHSHVYWYRQLPEEGLKFMVYLQKENIIDESGMPKERFSAEFPKEGPSILRIQQVVRGDSAAYFCASSPLSSYNEQFFGPGTRLTVL.

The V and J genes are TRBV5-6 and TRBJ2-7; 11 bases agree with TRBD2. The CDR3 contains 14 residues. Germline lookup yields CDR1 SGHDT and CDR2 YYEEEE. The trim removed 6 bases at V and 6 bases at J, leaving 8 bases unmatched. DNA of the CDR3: TGTGCCAGCATCATAGCGGGAGGGCCAGCCGAGCAGTACTTC. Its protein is CASIIAGGPAEQYF.

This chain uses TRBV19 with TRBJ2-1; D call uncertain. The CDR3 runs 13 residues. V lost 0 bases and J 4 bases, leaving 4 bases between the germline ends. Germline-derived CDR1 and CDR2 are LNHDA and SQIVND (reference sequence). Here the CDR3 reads CASSIESYNEQFF. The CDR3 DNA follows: TGTGCCAGTAGTATAGAGAGTTACAATGAGCAGTTCTTC.

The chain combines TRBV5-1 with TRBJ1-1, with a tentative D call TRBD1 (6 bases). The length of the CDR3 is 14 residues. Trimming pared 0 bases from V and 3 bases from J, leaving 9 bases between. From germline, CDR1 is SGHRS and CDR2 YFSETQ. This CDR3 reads CASSLEQGYTEAFF. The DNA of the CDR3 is TGCGCCAGCAGCTTGGAACAGGGATACACTGAAGCTTTCTTT.

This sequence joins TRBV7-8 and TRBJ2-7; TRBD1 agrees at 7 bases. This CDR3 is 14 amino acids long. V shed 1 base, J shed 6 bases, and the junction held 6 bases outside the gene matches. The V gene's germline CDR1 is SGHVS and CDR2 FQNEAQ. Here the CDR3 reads CASSLGTGRSEQYF. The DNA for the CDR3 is TGTGCCAGCAGCTTAGGGACAGGTCGGAGCGAGCAGTACTTC.

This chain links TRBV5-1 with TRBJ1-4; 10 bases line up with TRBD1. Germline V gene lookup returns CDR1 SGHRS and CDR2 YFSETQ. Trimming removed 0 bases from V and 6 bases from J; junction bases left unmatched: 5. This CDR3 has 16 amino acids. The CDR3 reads CASSLVADRGDEKLFF. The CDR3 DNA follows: TGCGCCAGCAGCTTGGTTGCGGACAGGGGGGATGAAAAACTGTTTTTT.

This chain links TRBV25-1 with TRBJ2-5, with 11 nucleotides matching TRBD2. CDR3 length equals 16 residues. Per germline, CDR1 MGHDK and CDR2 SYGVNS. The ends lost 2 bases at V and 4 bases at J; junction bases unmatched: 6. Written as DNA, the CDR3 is TGTGCCAGCAGTGAACTTAGCGGGGGGGCAGCAGAGACCCAGTACTTC. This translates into CASSELSGGAAETQYF.

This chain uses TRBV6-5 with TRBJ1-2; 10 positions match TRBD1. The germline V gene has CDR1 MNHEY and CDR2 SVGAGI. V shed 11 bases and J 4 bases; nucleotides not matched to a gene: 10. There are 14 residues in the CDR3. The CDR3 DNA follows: TGTGCCGTCCGACGGGGACAGGGGACCTATGGCTACACCTTC. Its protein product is CAVRRGQGTYGYTF.

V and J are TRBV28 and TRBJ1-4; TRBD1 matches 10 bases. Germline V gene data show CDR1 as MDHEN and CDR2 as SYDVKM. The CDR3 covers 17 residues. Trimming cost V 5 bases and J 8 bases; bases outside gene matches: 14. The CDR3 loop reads CASSLPGQGIVGEKLFF. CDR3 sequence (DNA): TGTGCCAGCAGTCTACCGGGACAGGGGATTGTAGGAGAAAAACTGTTTTTT.

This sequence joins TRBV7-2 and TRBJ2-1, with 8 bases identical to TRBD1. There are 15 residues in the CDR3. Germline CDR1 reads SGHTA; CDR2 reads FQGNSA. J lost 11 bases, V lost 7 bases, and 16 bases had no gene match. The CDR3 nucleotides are TGTGCCAGCACTTCCCTCGGGACAGGCTACGGAAAGCAGTTCTTC. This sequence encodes CASTSLGTGYGKQFF.

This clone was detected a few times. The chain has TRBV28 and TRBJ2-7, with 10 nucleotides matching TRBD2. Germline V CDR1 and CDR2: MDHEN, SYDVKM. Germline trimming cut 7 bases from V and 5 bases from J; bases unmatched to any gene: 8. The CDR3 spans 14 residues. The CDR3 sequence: CASTGTSEVHEQYF. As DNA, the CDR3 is TGTGCCAGCACCGGGACTAGCGAAGTTCACGAGCAGTACTTC.

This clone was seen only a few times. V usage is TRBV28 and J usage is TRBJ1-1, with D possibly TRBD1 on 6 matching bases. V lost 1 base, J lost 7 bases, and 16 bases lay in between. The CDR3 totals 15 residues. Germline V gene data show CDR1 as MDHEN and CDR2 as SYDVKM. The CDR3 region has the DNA TGTGCCAGCAGTTTATTTGCCTTGGGGGCTGGTGAAGCTTTCTTT. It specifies CASSLFALGAGEAFF.

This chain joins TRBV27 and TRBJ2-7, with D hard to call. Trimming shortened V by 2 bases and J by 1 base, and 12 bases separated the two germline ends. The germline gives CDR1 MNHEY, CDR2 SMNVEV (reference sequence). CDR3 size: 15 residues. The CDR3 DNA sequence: TGTGCCAGCAGTTTACTTCCAGGCGATTCCTACGAGCAGTACTTC. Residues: CASSLLPGDSYEQYF.

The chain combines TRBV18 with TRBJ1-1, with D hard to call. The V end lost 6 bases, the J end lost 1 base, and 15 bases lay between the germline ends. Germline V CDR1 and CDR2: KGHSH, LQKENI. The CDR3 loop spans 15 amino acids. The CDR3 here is CASSKREGSNTEAFF. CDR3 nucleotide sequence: TGTGCCAGCTCCAAGAGGGAGGGCTCGAACACTGAAGCTTTCTTT.

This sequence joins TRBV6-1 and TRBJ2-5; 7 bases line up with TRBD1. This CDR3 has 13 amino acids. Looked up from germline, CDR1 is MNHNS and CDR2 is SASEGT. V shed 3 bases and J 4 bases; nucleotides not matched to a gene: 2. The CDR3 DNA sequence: TGTGCCAGCAGTGAGGACAGGAGAGAGACCCAGTACTTC. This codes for CASSEDRRETQYF.

The DNA of the CDR3 is TGTGCCAGCAGCGTAGCCGGGACAGCTAACACCGGGGAGCTGTTTTTT. Translation: CASSVAGTANTGELFF. This rearrangement joins TRBV9 to TRBJ2-2; TRBD1 matches 7 bases. The CDR3 has 16 amino acids. Per germline, CDR1 SGDLS and CDR2 YYNGEE. J gave up 2 bases and V 0 bases, and 4 bases lay outside the gene matches.

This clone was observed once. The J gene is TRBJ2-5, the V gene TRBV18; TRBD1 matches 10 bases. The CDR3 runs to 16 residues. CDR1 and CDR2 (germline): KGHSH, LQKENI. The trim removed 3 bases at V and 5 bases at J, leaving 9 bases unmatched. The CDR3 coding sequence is TGTGCCAGCTCACCGAGTCGACAGGGGGCTTGGGAGACCCAGTACTTC. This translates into CASSPSRQGAWETQYF.

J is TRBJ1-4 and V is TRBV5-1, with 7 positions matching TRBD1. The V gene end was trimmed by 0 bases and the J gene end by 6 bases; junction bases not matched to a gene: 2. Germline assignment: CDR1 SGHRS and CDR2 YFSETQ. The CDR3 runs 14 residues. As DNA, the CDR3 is TGCGCCAGCAGCTTGGACAGGGGTGATGAAAAACTGTTTTTT. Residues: CASSLDRGDEKLFF.